The rows below give T cell receptor beta chains drawn from one sample of a study of T-cell memory formation after mild COVID-19. MiXCR, applied by TCRdb to the 5' RACE reads, yields one record per CDR3 protein. Altogether about 340,000 distinct CDR3 sequences are present, roughly 13% being singletons, with the ten largest covering roughly a fifth. Sequencing was done on a sample of PBMCs or a T cell subset sorted from them (not recorded which). These receptors all come from a man aged 18-30 years who had mild COVID-19 (a few samples of this study predate the infection). Cell type and time point are not known. Each CDR3 is given with its conserved first and last residue. A D gene is named only where the DNA matches it firmly. Clone size is stated in some rows and not others, as once, few, many or a class when expanded.

few TRBJ1-3 NA TRBV20-1 CSARLTSAGSSGNTIYF TGCAGTGCTAGACTAACTTCCGCGGGGAGCTCTGGAAACACCATATATTTT
few TRBJ1-1 NA TRBV7-9 CASSWGSTEAFF TGTGCCAGCAGCTGGGGGTCCACTGAAGCTTTCTTT
NA TRBJ2-1 NA TRBV10-3 CAISESPDGSSYNEQFF TGTGCCATCAGTGAGTCCCCCGACGGGAGCTCCTACAATGAGCAGTTCTTC
few TRBJ1-2 NA TRBV20-1 CSVPVGTVNYGYTF TGCAGTGTCCCGGTCGGGACGGTGAACTATGGCTACACCTTC
few TRBJ1-5 NA TRBV20-1 CSASVGQPQHF TGCAGTGCTAGTGTTGGACAGCCCCAGCATTTT
few TRBJ1-2 NA TRBV12-3/TRBV12-4 CASGDGIDHGYTF TGTGCCAGCGGGGACGGGATTGATCATGGCTACACCTTC
NA TRBJ2-3 TRBD1 TRBV20-1 CSARVGGAWTDTQYF TGCAGTGCTAGGGTAGGGGGCGCCTGGACAGATACGCAGTATTTT
few TRBJ2-7 TRBD2 TRBV7-9 CARGERGGVLGSYEQYF TGTGCCAGGGGGGAGCGGGGGGGCGTCCTAGGATCCTACGAGCAGTACTTC
few TRBJ2-2 NA TRBV11-2 CASSSRTYTGELFF TGTGCCAGCAGCTCTAGGACGTACACCGGGGAGCTGTTTTTT
many TRBJ2-7 TRBD1 TRBV7-8 CASQGDSATYEQYF TGTGCCAGCCAGGGGGACAGCGCAACCTACGAGCAGTACTTC
NA TRBJ2-1 TRBD1 TRBV29-1 CSVDRGRDLSVQFF TGCAGCGTGGACAGGGGTCGGGATTTGTCCGTGCAGTTCTTC
NA TRBJ1-1 NA TRBV6-6 CASSWSKSGTEAFF TGTGCCAGCAGTTGGTCCAAGAGTGGCACTGAAGCTTTCTTT
many TRBJ2-7 NA TRBV7-9 CASSSDSTYEQYF TGTGCCAGCAGTTCGGACAGTACCTACGAGCAGTACTTC
few TRBJ2-3 TRBD2 TRBV9 CASSYTSGGAYTQYF TGTGCCAGCAGCTATACTAGCGGGGGCGCGTATACGCAGTATTTT
few TRBJ2-1 NA TRBV5-1 CASSLVAEVHNEQFF TGCGCCAGCAGCTTAGTAGCGGAGGTCCACAATGAGCAGTTCTTC
NA TRBJ2-3 NA TRBV11-2 CASSLEPTGALTDTQYF TGTGCCAGCAGCTTAGAACCCACCGGGGCCCTCACAGATACGCAGTATTTT
NA TRBJ1-4 TRBD1 TRBV29-1 CSAGTGMNEKLFF TGCAGCGCCGGGACAGGGATGAATGAAAAACTGTTTTTT
many TRBJ1-1 NA TRBV7-3 CASSRSGGGAEAFF TGTGCCAGCAGCCGATCCGGGGGAGGGGCTGAAGCTTTCTTT
NA TRBJ1-2 NA TRBV4-3 CASSQDGRYGYTF TGCGCCAGCAGCCAAGATGGACGGTATGGCTACACCTTC
NA TRBJ2-1 NA TRBV5-1 CASQADPSSYNEQFF TGCGCCAGCCAAGCCGACCCGAGCTCCTACAATGAGCAGTTCTTC
NA TRBJ2-3 NA TRBV5-1 CASRGGGGLTDTQYF TGCGCCAGCAGGGGTGGCGGGGGCCTCACAGATACGCAGTATTTT
NA TRBJ2-4 NA TRBV2 CASSSPNQDQYF TGTGCCAGCAGTTCTCCCAACCAGGATCAGTACTTC
NA TRBJ2-2 NA TRBV12-3/TRBV12-4 CASSLGGARTGELFF TGTGCCAGCAGTTTAGGGGGGGCGCGGACCGGGGAGCTGTTTTTT
NA TRBJ2-3 NA TRBV4-1 CASSQGVTAQYF TGCGCCAGCAGCCAAGGTGTAACGGCGCAGTATTTT
NA TRBJ1-1 NA TRBV6-2/TRBV6-3 CASTGRGGPEAFF TGTGCCAGCACGGGCAGGGGAGGCCCTGAAGCTTTCTTT
few TRBJ2-1 NA TRBV7-2 CASSFRGTNEQFF TGTGCCAGCAGCTTTCGGGGGACCAATGAGCAGTTCTTC
many TRBJ2-5 NA TRBV28 CASSPSPGIQETQYF TGTGCCAGCAGTCCCTCGCCCGGGATTCAAGAGACCCAGTACTTC
few TRBJ1-1 NA TRBV2 CASSDNHWSTEAFF TGTGCCAGCAGTGACAATCATTGGAGCACTGAAGCTTTCTTT
NA TRBJ2-3 NA TRBV7-2 CASSSVGIGTDTQYF TGTGCCAGCAGCTCGGTGGGGATCGGAACAGATACGCAGTATTTT
few TRBJ1-5 NA TRBV12-3/TRBV12-4 CASSPTRGRVGNQPQHF TGTGCCAGCAGTCCGACCAGGGGCAGGGTGGGCAATCAGCCCCAGCATTTT
few TRBJ2-7 NA TRBV7-9 CASTIGGFNEQYF TGTGCCAGCACTATAGGGGGGTTCAACGAGCAGTACTTC
few TRBJ1-2 TRBD1 TRBV12-5 CASGPGQGNYGYTF TGTGCTAGTGGTCCTGGACAGGGCAACTATGGCTACACCTTC
NA TRBJ2-3 NA TRBV4-1 CASSRGAGTTDTQYF TGCGCCAGCAGCCGGGGGGCCGGAACCACAGATACGCAGTATTTT
NA TRBJ2-5 TRBD1 TRBV7-9 CASSYQGVRGTQYF TGTGCCAGCAGCTACCAGGGGGTGAGAGGGACCCAGTACTTC
few TRBJ2-6 NA TRBV10-3 CAILSGVSGANVLTF TGTGCCATCCTATCCGGTGTCTCTGGGGCCAACGTCCTGACTTTC
few TRBJ2-5 TRBD1 TRBV7-9 CASSPRTGPQETQYF TGTGCCAGCAGCCCGAGGACAGGACCCCAAGAGACCCAGTACTTC
NA TRBJ1-2 NA TRBV7-2 CASSLVAGAGYGYTF TGTGCCAGCAGCTTAGTCGCGGGGGCAGGGTATGGCTACACCTTC
few TRBJ2-5 TRBD2 TRBV4-2 CASSPEGLAGLETQYF TGTGCCAGCAGCCCCGAGGGACTAGCGGGATTAGAGACCCAGTACTTC
few TRBJ2-1 TRBD1 TRBV29-1 CSVSTGAPWQFF TGCAGCGTCTCTACAGGGGCGCCTTGGCAGTTCTTC
many TRBJ2-4 NA TRBV25-1 CASSEYSGGFGQYF TGTGCCAGCAGTGAATATAGTGGGGGCTTCGGTCAGTACTTC
few TRBJ1-1 NA TRBV4-3 CASSQGTNTEAFF TGCGCCAGCAGCCAAGGGACGAACACTGAAGCTTTCTTT
few TRBJ2-1 NA TRBV4-2 CASSQAGSPSFF TGTGCCAGCAGCCAAGCGGGCTCCCCCAGTTTCTTC
few TRBJ2-1 TRBD2 TRBV7-2 CASSFKVVGTNNEQFF TGTGCCAGCAGCTTTAAGGTAGTGGGGACTAACAATGAGCAGTTCTTC
NA TRBJ1-1 NA TRBV5-1 CASSLHLGLGTEAFF TGCGCCAGCAGCTTGCACCTGGGCCTGGGCACTGAAGCTTTCTTT
few TRBJ2-6 TRBD1 TRBV7-7 CASSPSGQAGANVLTF TGTGCTAGCAGCCCGTCTGGACAGGCTGGGGCCAACGTCCTGACTTTC
few TRBJ2-5 TRBD1 TRBV4-3 CASSQVGAGGLETQYF TGCGCCAGCAGCCAAGTGGGGGCAGGGGGTCTAGAGACCCAGTACTTC